A single sample gave rise to the 28 T cell receptor beta chains below, sequenced in a study of blood T cell repertoires in COVID-19. Method: immunoSEQ multiplex PCR; TCRdb's copy keeps in-frame clones and lacks some. The table includes 100,000 to 120,000 clones, about 79% detected once. Sequenced input: peripheral blood. These receptors were obtained from a woman of 80 years or more with active or convalescent COVID-19.

The CDR3 spells CSAGGGGRKSLWPYNEQFF. The CDR3 DNA sequence: TGCAGCGCAGGAGGGGGGGGGAGAAAAAGTTTGTGGCCGTACAATGAGCAGTTCTTC. J is TRBJ2-1 and V is TRBV29-1, with TRBD2 as a possible D gene (7 bases). The CDR3 is 19 amino acids. The V gene's germline CDR1 is SQVTM and CDR2 ANQGSEA. The germline V and J ends were trimmed by 7 bases and 4 bases, with 32 bases remaining between them.

J is TRBJ1-5 and V is TRBV28; possible D gene TRBD1, 6 bases. V was clipped by 0 bases and J by 6 bases, with 12 bases between them. In germline, CDR1 is MDHEN, CDR2 SYDVKM. The CDR3 extends over 15 amino acids. The CDR3 DNA reads TGTGCCAGCAGTTTATGGGACAGAGGACGTCAGCCCCAGCATTTT. It is translated as CASSLWDRGRQPQHF.

The rearrangement uses TRBV7-6 and TRBJ2-2, with D tentatively TRBD2 (6 bases). The CDR3 is 15 residues long. Trimming removed 4 bases from V and 6 bases from J, with 15 bases in between. CDR1 is SGHVS and CDR2 is FNYEAQ in the germline V gene. In DNA form, the CDR3 reads TGTGCCAGCAGCTGGACCGGGACTCGGGCCGGGGAGCTGTTTTTT. This sequence encodes CASSWTGTRAGELFF.

The chain has TRBV5-5 and TRBJ2-2; 7 bases map to TRBD1. Germline V CDR1 and CDR2: SGHKS, YYEKEE (reference sequence). The CDR3 sequence is 18 residues long. After removal of 0 bases from V and 3 bases from J, the junction contained 11 bases not matched to a gene. Here the CDR3 reads CASSLDSDRESYTGELFF. In DNA, the CDR3 is TGTGCCAGCAGCTTGGATAGCGACAGGGAGTCATACACCGGGGAGCTGTTTTTT.

The chain carries TRBV4-2 and TRBJ1-1; no clear D gene. The CDR3 sequence is 14 residues long. Germline V gene sequence: CDR1 LGHNA, CDR2 YNFKEQ. Trimming left V 0 bases short and J 1 base short, with 6 bases between. The CDR3 DNA follows: TGTGCCAGCAGCCAAGATGGGAGGAACACTGAAGCTTTCTTT. It specifies CASSQDGRNTEAFF.

V is TRBV30 and J is TRBJ1-2; tentative D call: TRBD1 (6 bases). V was shortened by 1 base and J by 3 bases, with 6 bases between the two germline ends. The CDR3 is 12 amino acids. Germline assignment: CDR1 GTSNPN and CDR2 SVGIG (reference sequence). CDR3 coding DNA: TGTGCCTGGAGTGCAGGGGACTATGGCTACACCTTC. It codes for CAWSAGDYGYTF.

The chain joins TRBV5-4 to TRBJ2-1, with D possibly being TRBD1 (5 bases). Per the germline V gene, CDR1 is SGHNT and CDR2 is YYREEE (reference sequence). The V and J ends lost 3 bases and 1 base respectively, with 11 bases between them. CDR3 length: 15 residues. DNA of the CDR3: TGTGCCAGCAGCTCGAGCCGACAGTCCTACAATGAGCAGTTCTTC. This encodes CASSSSRQSYNEQFF.

Notes on this clone: The identical CDR3 is also encoded by other nucleotide sequences in the sample. This rearrangement joins TRBV6-6 to TRBJ1-3, with 7 bases that match TRBD1. This CDR3 is 14 amino acids long. Trimming took 6 bases from V and 1 from J; bases not matched to a gene: 3. CDR1 and CDR2 (germline): MNHNY, SVGAGI (reference sequence). The chain's CDR3 is CASRRTGSGNTIYF. The CDR3 region has the DNA TGTGCCAGCAGAAGGACAGGTTCTGGAAACACCATATATTTT.

This clone was observed a single time. The V call is TRBV27, the J call TRBJ2-7, with D perhaps TRBD1 (6 bases). The CDR3 spans 15 residues. V lost 8 bases to trimming and J lost 3 bases, with 20 bases between them. Germline CDR1 is MNHEY and CDR2 is SMNVEV (reference sequence). The CDR3 region is CASAKPRDIYYEQYF. CDR3 DNA sequence: TGTGCCAGCGCCAAACCCCGGGACATATACTACGAGCAGTACTTC.

The chain joins TRBV18 to TRBJ2-6; no clear D. This CDR3 region has 14 residues. Trimming left V 2 bases short and J 2 bases short, with 4 bases between. Germline V gene lookup returns CDR1 KGHSH and CDR2 LQKENI. For the CDR3, the DNA is TGTGCCAGCTCACCAGGGCCTGGGGCCAACGTCCTGACTTTC. Its translation is CASSPGPGANVLTF.

This clone was detected only a few times. This chain connects TRBV9 to TRBJ2-3; 9 bases align to TRBD2. The CDR3 loop spans 17 amino acids. CDR1 is SGDLS, CDR2 YYNGEE, per germline. V was clipped by 0 bases and J by 2 bases; unmatched bases: 7. CDR3 sequence: CASSVAVLAGSTDTQYF. The CDR3 DNA follows: TGTGCCAGCAGCGTAGCAGTCCTAGCGGGATCCACAGATACGCAGTATTTT.

This clone showed up just a few times. The chain is built from TRBV19 and TRBJ1-3; the D gene is possibly TRBD1 (6 bases). The germline V and J ends were trimmed by 1 base and 0 bases, with 16 bases remaining between them. There are 18 residues in the CDR3. From germline, CDR1 is LNHDA and CDR2 SQIVND (reference sequence). The CDR3 nucleotides are TGTGCCAGTAGTATAGTCGGGGGGCTACTGAGCTCTGGAAACACCATATATTTT. Amino acid sequence: CASSIVGGLLSSGNTIYF.

In this sample, this clone turned up a few times. The chain uses TRBV6-5 and TRBJ2-7, with TRBD1 identical over 9 bases. The CDR3 has 15 residues. The germline V gene encodes CDR1 MNHEY and CDR2 SVGAGI. V lost 5 bases, J lost 3 bases, and 8 bases stayed unmatched. The CDR3, as DNA: TGTGCCAGCAGTCCACCACGGACAGGGGTCTACGAGCAGTACTTC. Amino acid sequence: CASSPPRTGVYEQYF.

The CDR3 spells CASRRTGGDSPLHF. The CDR3 DNA sequence: TGTGCCAGCAGAAGGACAGGGGGCGATTCACCCCTCCACTTT. This chain joins TRBV5-6 and TRBJ1-6; 11 nucleotides line up with TRBD1. The CDR3 extends over 14 amino acids. Germline CDR1 SGHDT, CDR2 YYEEEE. J was trimmed by 8 bases and V by 5 bases; bases with no gene match: 3.

The J gene is TRBJ2-3, the V gene TRBV6-2 or TRBV6-3; maybe TRBD2 (6 bases). The CDR3 contains 14 residues. Trimming pared 0 bases from V and 5 bases from J, leaving 9 bases between. Germline values: CDR1 MNHEY, CDR2 SVGEGT. In DNA, the CDR3 is TGTGCCAGCAGTTACTCGCCGACTAGAGATACGCAGTATTTT. Protein product: CASSYSPTRDTQYF.

The chain joins TRBV20-1 to TRBJ1-2, with D unresolved. Germline loops: CDR1 DFQATT, CDR2 SNEGSKA (reference sequence). The CDR3 has 12 residues. V lost 3 bases, J lost 7 bases, and 12 bases lay in between. The CDR3 here is CSASSGLGGYTF. DNA for the CDR3: TGCAGTGCTAGTTCCGGGTTGGGTGGCTACACCTTC.

The chain combines TRBV11-2 with TRBJ2-7, with 9 nucleotides matching TRBD2. The CDR3 covers 14 residues. Trimming took 6 bases from V and 7 from J; bases not matched to a gene: 10. Germline CDR1 and CDR2: SGHAT and FQNNGV. CDR3 coding DNA: TGTGCCAGCAGAGGTTGGCGGGAGGGGAGGGAGCAGTACTTC. This encodes CASRGWREGREQYF.

The count of this clone is one. V usage is TRBV3-1 (or the pseudogene TRBV3-2) and J usage is TRBJ1-4; D unresolved. CDR3 size: 13 residues. Germline V lookup: CDR1 LGHDT, CDR2 YNNKEL (reference sequence). The V end was cut by 5 bases, the J end by 13 bases, with 17 bases between. This CDR3 reads CASSYTDGGGLFF. The CDR3 DNA reads as TGTGCCAGCAGCTACACGGACGGAGGAGGACTGTTTTTT.

Points on this clone: The same CDR3 arises from other DNA sequences in this sample as well. The V and J genes are TRBV12-3 or TRBV12-4 and TRBJ1-5, with a possible D match to TRBD1 (5 bases). CDR3 size: 13 residues. Trimming took off 6 bases at V and 1 base at J, with 7 bases between the two ends. The DNA of the CDR3 is TGTGCCAGCAGAAGGGGAAGCAATCAGCCCCAGCATTTT. Translation gives CASRRGSNQPQHF.

This clone has just one count. This sequence joins TRBV7-9 and TRBJ1-1; D possibly corresponds to TRBD1 (6 bases). CDR3 length: 14 residues. Trimming cost V 3 bases and J 1 base, with 9 bases left between them. Germline CDR1 is SEHNR and CDR2 is FQNEAQ (reference sequence). Here the CDR3 reads CASSLGRGNTEAFF. The CDR3 DNA follows: TGTGCCAGCAGCTTGGGCAGGGGGAACACTGAAGCTTTCTTT.

V and J are TRBV6-2 or TRBV6-3 and TRBJ2-7; D may be TRBD2 (5 bases). The germline V gene has CDR1 MNHEY and CDR2 SVGEGT. The germline V and J ends were trimmed by 2 bases and 12 bases, with 20 bases remaining between them. The CDR3 length is 14 residues. In nucleotides, the CDR3 is TGTGCCAGCAGTTACCATACCCTCGCCCGCGGAGGGTACTTC. It encodes CASSYHTLARGGYF.

The chain has TRBV6-5 and TRBJ1-6; D may be TRBD1 (6 bases). Trimming cost V 2 bases and J 7 bases, with 15 bases left between them. From germline, CDR1 is MNHEY and CDR2 SVGAGI. The CDR3 is 16 amino acids. The CDR3 sequence is CASSYRRTGWNSPLHF. For the CDR3, the DNA is TGTGCCAGCAGTTACCGAAGAACAGGGTGGAATTCACCCCTCCACTTT.

This rearrangement joins TRBV5-6 to TRBJ1-4; the match to TRBD1 covers 8 bases. Looked up from germline, CDR1 is SGHDT and CDR2 is YYEEEE. The junction had 8 bases not matched to a gene; V was cut back by 6 bases and J by 4 bases. The CDR3 has 15 residues. The CDR3 here is CASKDRVGDNEKLFF. CDR3 bases: TGTGCCAGCAAGGACAGGGTAGGAGATAATGAAAAACTGTTTTTT.

This chain uses TRBV9 with TRBJ2-3; TRBD2 agrees at 12 bases. There are 16 residues in the CDR3. Per germline, CDR1 SGDLS and CDR2 YYNGEE. The V gene end was trimmed by 3 bases and the J gene end by 0 bases; junction bases not matched to a gene: 2. For the CDR3, the DNA is TGTGCCAGCAGCGAGACTAGCGGGGGTAGCACAGATACGCAGTATTTT. It encodes CASSETSGGSTDTQYF.

This clone was found a few times. The chain is built from TRBV7-2 and TRBJ1-2; D uncertain. Germline V gene sequence: CDR1 SGHTA, CDR2 FQGNSA. Trimming stripped 0 bases from V and 4 bases from J, with 12 bases between. The CDR3 is 15 amino acids. Here the CDR3 reads CASSLAVNGGYGYTF. The DNA of the CDR3 is TGTGCCAGCAGCTTAGCTGTTAACGGTGGCTATGGCTACACCTTC.

This chain uses TRBV5-1 with TRBJ2-7, with TRBD2 matching 10 bases. Trimming took 4 bases from V and 2 from J; bases not matched to a gene: 12. The CDR3 runs 17 residues. Germline assignment: CDR1 SGHRS and CDR2 YFSETQ. The CDR3 region is CASSRHGLADITYEQYF. The CDR3 coding sequence is TGCGCCAGCAGCCGACATGGACTAGCGGATATAACCTACGAGCAGTACTTC.

This clone showed up just once. V and J are TRBV4-1 and TRBJ2-1; weak D call: TRBD2 (6 bases). The CDR3 loop spans 18 amino acids. Germline-derived CDR1 and CDR2 are MGHRA and YSYEKL. The V end lost 4 bases, the J end lost 7 bases, and 26 bases lay between the germline ends. The CDR3 region has the DNA TGCGCCAGCAGCCCCCAACCCGGTCCAGGGAGGAACCAGAATGAGCAGTTCTTC. Its translation: CASSPQPGPGRNQNEQFF.

This rearrangement joins TRBV6-6 to TRBJ2-1; 11 bases fit TRBD2. The CDR3 consists of 14 residues. J lost 5 bases, V lost 10 bases, and 7 bases had no gene match. Germline lookup yields CDR1 MNHNY and CDR2 SVGAGI (reference sequence). The CDR3 region is CATNGGLADNEQFF. The CDR3 DNA reads as TGTGCCACTAATGGGGGACTAGCGGACAATGAGCAGTTCTTC.